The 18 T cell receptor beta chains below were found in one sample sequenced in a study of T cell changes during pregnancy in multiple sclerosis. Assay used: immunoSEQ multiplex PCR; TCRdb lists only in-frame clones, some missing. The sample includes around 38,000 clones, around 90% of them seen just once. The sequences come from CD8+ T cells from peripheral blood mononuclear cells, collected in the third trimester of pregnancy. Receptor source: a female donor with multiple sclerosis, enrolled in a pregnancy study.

The CDR3 reads CASSPGGRTANTGELFF. The CDR3, as DNA: TGTGCCAGCAGCCCGGGTGGGCGGACTGCGAACACCGGGGAGCTGTTTTTT. J is TRBJ2-2 and V is TRBV7-8; maybe TRBD2 (5 bases). The CDR3 runs to 17 residues. Per the germline V gene, CDR1 is SGHVS and CDR2 is FQNEAQ. V was pared by 5 bases and J by 0 bases, with 16 bases between. The whole variable domain, remainder taken from reference TRBV7-8 and TRBJ2-2, is GAGVSQSPRYKVAKRGQDVALRCDPISGHVSLFWYQQALGQGPEFLTYFQNEAQLDKSGLPSDRFFAERPEGSVSTLKIQRTQQEDSAVYLCASSPGGRTANTGELFFGEGSRLTVL.

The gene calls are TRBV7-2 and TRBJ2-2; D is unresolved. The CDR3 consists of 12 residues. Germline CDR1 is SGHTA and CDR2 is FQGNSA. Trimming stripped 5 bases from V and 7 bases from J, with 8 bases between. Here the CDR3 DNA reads TGTGCCAGCAGCAATGAGAGCGGGGAGCTGTTTTTT. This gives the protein CASSNESGELFF. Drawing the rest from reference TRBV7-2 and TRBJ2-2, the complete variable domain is GAGVSQSPSNKVTEKGKDVELRCDPISGHTALYWYRQSLGQGLEFLIYFQGNSAPDKSGLPSDRFSAERTGGSVSTLTIQRTQQEDSAVYLCASSNESGELFFGEGSRLTVL.

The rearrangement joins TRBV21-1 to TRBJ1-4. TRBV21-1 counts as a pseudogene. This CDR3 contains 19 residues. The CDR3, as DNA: TGTGCCAGCAGCAAAAATCGGGGGGGGGCTCACCCAACTAATGAAAAACTGTTTTTT. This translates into CASSKNRGGAHPTNEKLFF.

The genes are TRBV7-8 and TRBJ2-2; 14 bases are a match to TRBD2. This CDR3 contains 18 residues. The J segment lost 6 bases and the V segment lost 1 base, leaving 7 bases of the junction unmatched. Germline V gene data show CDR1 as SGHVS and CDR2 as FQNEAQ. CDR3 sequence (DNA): TGTGCCAGCAGCTTAGGACTAGCGGGAGGGCCTATTCCCGGGGAGCTGTTTTTT. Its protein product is CASSLGLAGGPIPGELFF.

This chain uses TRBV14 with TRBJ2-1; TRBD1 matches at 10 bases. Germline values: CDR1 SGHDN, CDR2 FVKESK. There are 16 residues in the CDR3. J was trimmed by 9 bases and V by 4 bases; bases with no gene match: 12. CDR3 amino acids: CASSPLPGQGTGEQFF. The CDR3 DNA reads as TGTGCCAGCAGCCCCTTACCGGGACAGGGGACAGGTGAGCAGTTCTTC.

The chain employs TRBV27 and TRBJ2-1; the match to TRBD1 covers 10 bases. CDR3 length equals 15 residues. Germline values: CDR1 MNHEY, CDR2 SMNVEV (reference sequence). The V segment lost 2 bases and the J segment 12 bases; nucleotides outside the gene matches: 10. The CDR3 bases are TGTGCCAGCAGTTTAGGGGACAGGGGAATATTTGGGCAGTTCTTC. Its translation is CASSLGDRGIFGQFF.

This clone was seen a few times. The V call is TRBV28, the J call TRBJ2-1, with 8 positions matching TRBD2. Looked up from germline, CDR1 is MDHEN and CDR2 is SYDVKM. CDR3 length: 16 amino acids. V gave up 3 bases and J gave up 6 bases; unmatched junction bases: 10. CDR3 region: CASSLPGTSIGNEQFF. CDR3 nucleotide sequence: TGTGCCAGCAGTTTGCCCGGGACTAGTATCGGCAATGAGCAGTTCTTC.

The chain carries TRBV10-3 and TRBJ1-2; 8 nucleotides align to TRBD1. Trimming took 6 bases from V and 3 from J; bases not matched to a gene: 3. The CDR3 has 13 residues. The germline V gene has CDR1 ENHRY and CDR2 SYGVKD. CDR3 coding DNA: TGTGCCATCAGGGACAGGGATGACTATGGCTACACCTTC. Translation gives CAIRDRDDYGYTF.

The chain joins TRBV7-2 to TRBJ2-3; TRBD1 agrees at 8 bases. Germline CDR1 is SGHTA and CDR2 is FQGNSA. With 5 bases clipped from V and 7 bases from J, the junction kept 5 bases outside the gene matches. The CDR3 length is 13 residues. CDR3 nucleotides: TGTGCCAGCAGCCCAGACAGGGGTTATACGCAGTATTTT. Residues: CASSPDRGYTQYF.

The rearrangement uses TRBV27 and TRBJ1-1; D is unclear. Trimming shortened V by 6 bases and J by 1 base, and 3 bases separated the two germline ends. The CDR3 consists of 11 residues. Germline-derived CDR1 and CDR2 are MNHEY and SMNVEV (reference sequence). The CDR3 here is CASRRNTEAFF. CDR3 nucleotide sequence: TGTGCCAGCAGGAGGAACACTGAAGCTTTCTTT.

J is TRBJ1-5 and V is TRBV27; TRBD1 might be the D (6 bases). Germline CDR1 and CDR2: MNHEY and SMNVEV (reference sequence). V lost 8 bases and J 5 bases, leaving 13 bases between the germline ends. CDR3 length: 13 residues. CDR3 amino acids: CASGHRDHQPQHF. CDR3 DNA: TGTGCCAGCGGCCACAGGGACCATCAGCCCCAGCATTTT.

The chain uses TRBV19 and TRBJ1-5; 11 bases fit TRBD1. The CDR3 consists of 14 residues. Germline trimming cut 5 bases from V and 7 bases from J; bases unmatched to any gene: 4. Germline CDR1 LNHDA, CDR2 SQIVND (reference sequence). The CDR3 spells CASSGQGAVQPQHF. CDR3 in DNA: TGTGCCAGTAGTGGACAGGGGGCCGTCCAGCCCCAGCATTTT.

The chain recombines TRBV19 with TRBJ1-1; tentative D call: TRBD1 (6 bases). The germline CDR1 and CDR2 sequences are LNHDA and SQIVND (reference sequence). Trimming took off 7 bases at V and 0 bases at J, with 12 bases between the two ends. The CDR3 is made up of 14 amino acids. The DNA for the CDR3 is TGTGCCAGTAAGACAGGCCTTTTGAACACTGAAGCTTTCTTT. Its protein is CASKTGLLNTEAFF.

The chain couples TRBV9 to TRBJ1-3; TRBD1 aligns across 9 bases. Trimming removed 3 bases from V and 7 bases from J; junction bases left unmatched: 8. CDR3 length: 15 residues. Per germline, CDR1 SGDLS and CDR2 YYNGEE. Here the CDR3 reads CASSAARTGENTIYF. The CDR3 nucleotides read TGTGCCAGCAGCGCCGCGCGGACAGGGGAGAACACCATATATTTT.

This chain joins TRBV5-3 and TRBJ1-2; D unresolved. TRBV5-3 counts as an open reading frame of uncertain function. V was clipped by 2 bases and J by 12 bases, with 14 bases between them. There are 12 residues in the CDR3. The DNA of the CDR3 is TGTGCCAGAAGCTTAGTAGACCACCGGGACACCTTC. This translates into CARSLVDHRDTF.

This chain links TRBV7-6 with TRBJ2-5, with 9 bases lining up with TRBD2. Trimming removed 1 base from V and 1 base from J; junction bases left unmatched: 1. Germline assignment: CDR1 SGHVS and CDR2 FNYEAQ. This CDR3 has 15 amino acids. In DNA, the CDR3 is TGTGCCAGCAGCTTAGGGACTAGCGCCCAAGAGACCCAGTACTTC. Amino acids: CASSLGTSAQETQYF.

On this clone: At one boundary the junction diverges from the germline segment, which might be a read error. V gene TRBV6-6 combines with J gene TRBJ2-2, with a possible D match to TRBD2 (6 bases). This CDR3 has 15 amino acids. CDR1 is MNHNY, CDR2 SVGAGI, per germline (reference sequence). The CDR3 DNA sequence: TGTGCCAGCAGTGACTCGTCGGGAGACACCGGGGAGCTGTTTTTT. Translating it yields CASSDSSGDTGELFF.

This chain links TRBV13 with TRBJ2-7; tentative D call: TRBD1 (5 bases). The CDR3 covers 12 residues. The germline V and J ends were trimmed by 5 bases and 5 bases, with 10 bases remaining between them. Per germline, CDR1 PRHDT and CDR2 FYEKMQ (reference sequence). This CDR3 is CASSMYRNEQYF. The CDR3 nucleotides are TGTGCCAGCAGCATGTACAGGAACGAGCAGTACTTC.